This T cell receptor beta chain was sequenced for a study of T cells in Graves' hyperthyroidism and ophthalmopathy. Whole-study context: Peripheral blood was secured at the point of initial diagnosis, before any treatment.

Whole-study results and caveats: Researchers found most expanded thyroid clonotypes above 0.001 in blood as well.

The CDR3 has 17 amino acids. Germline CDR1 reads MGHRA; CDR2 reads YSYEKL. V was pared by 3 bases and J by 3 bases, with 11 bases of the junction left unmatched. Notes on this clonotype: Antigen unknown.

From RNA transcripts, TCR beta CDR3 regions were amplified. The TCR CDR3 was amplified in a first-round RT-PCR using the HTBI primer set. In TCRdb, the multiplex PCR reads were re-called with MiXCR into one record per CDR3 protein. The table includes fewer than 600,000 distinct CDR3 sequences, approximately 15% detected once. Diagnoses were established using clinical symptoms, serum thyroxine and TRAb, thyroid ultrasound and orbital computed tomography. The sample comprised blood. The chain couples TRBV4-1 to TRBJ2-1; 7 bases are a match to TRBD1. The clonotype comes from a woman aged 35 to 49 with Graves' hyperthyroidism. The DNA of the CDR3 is TGCGCCAGCAGCCACAACCCGACAGGGTTGCACTACAATGAGCAGTTCTTC. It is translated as CASSHNPTGLHYNEQFF.